This T cell receptor (beta chain) was profiled in a study of control samples from healthy donors and cancer patients. The CDR3 totals 13 residues. V lost 2 bases to trimming and J lost 3 bases, with 7 bases between them. The V gene's germline CDR1 is MNHEY and CDR2 SMNVEV (reference sequence). The repertoire was sequenced with immunoSEQ multiplex PCR; TCRdb's copy has only in-frame clones and lacks some. In the table there are approximately 180,000 clones, 94% of which are singletons. J is TRBJ2-5 and V is TRBV27; possibly TRBD1 or TRBD2 for D (6 bases each). The TCR sequence derives from a woman aged 18-29 years in good health. Sequenced sample: blood. CDR3 DNA sequence: TGTGCCAGCAGTTTAAGGGGGGAAGAGACCCAGTACTTC. Its translation: CASSLRGEETQYF.